This T cell receptor beta chain was sequenced for a study of blood T cell repertoires in COVID-19 (dated by TCRdb to about 2020). Regarding the complete study: Collaborator samples came from the United States, Italy and Spain and covered acute and convalescent phases of COVID-19. The material from the prospective study consisted of cDNA or gDNA derived from T cells, B-cell-depleted T cells, or PBMCs. Deeply sampled blood TCRbeta repertoires from subjects exposed to, actively infected with, or recovered from COVID-19 were included in the dataset. A freely available public database, intended as a resource for researchers studying the immune response to SARS-CoV-2, is where the repertoires were released. Samples were obtained from the ongoing ImmuneRACE study (first 160 participants) and from 1,254 subjects provided by 6 global collaborators. Sample metadata almost always included a de-identified subject ID, COVID-19 status, age in years and sex. Where available, HLA class I and class II types were taken from metadata supplied by the sample provider and were not determined by assay-based typing.

The immunoSEQ Assay, a bias-controlled multiplex PCR, was used to amplify TCRbeta CDR3 regions from genomic DNA. The authors processed their data as follows. The number of nucleated cells in each sample was estimated from the amplification of reference gene primers within the assay. To quantify the absolute abundance of each unique TCRbeta CDR3 rearrangement, sequence reads were collapsed and filtered. For each sample, productive Simpson clonality was calculated as the square root of Simpson's diversity index over productive rearrangements. In TCRdb, the immuneACCESS table is reduced to in-frame sequences with V and J assigned. These tables do not hold every clone; where another copy was compared, an unresolved V gene accounts for under half, and the others remain unexplained. V, J and clone size reflect that table, while D and trimming were determined from the DNA. The sample has a few hundred thousand clones on record, roughly 90% of them singletons. The ten top clones hold just under 3% of the sample.

The paper's findings and limits, for the study overall: Clinical and demographic metadata were provided uncurated, with the amount varying by source and participant.

Enrolling through a virtual design, the prospective study's participants ranged in age from roughly 18 to 95 years and lived across 20 to 30 United States geographic areas. Cohort assignment in the prospective study relied on participant-reported clinical history from a screening survey and a study questionnaire. ImmuneRACE Cohort 3 recovered participants were defined by two consecutive negative NP/OP PCR tests, healthcare professional clearance, or symptom resolution. In the prospective study, mobile phlebotomists collected whole blood, serum and a nasopharyngeal or oropharyngeal swab from each participant. Participants in the prospective study had the option to provide additional blood draws and questionnaires over a 2-month period. Prospective study blood samples were shipped either frozen or at room temperature before DNA extraction. In regard to this clone: Its antigen is currently not known. Base qualities are missing; no much larger clone stands one base away.

Inclusive of the bounding cysteine and phenylalanine, the CDR3 is 12 residues long. Here the CDR3 DNA is all that survives: 36 bases in frame from base 1. The germline V gene yields MDHEN for CDR1 and SYDVKM for CDR2. V sheds 3 bases and J sheds 8 bases, leaving 10 bases between their ends. The sequenced sample was PBMCs or T cells enriched from blood (not recorded which). The chain links TRBV28 with TRBJ1-2; the D gene is perhaps TRBD1, from 5 matching bases. The sequence was obtained from a woman aged 25 to 39 who had recovered from COVID-19. CDR3 loop: CASSFQGIGYTF. The sequenced DNA: TGTGCCAGCAGTTTTCAGGGAATCGGCTACACCTTC.